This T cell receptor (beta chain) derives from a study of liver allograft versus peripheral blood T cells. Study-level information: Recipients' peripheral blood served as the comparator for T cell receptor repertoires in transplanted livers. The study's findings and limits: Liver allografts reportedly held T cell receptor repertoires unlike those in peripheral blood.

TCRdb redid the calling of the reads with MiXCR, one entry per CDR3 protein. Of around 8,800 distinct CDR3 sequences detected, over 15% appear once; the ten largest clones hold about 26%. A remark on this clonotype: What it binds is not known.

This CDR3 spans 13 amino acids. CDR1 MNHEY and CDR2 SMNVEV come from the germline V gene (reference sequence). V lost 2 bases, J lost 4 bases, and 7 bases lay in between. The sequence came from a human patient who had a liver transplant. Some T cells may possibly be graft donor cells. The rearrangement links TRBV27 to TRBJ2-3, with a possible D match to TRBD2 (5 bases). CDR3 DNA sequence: TGTGCCAGCAGTTTACAAGCGGCAGATACGCAGTATTTT. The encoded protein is CASSLQAADTQYF.